The sequence of this TCR beta chain was determined in a study of blood T cell repertoires in COVID-19. Here immunoSEQ multiplex PCR was the method, and the copy in TCRdb shows in-frame clones only, minus some. The table shows roughly 88,000 clones, with over 80% occurring only once. The V segment lost 3 bases and the J segment 1 base; nucleotides outside the gene matches: 9. Germline V gene sequence: CDR1 KGHSH, CDR2 LQKENI. This CDR3 has 18 amino acids. The chain carries TRBV18 and TRBJ2-3, with 11 bases matching TRBD2. The sample consisted of peripheral blood. This receptor was obtained from a woman between 50 and 59 years old in a cohort sampled during active COVID-19. The CDR3: CASSPLAGGVSRTDTQYF. CDR3 nucleotides: TGTGCCAGCTCACCGCTAGCGGGAGGTGTCTCACGCACAGATACGCAGTATTTT.